This TCR beta chain was recovered during a study of identical twins. There are 15 residues in the CDR3. CDR1 is SGHRS, CDR2 YFSETQ, per germline. The V segment lost 3 bases and the J segment 5 bases; nucleotides outside the gene matches: 5. At least ten counts were recorded for this clonotype. TCRdb reprocessed the 5' RACE reads with MiXCR, giving one entry per CDR3 protein. The data show 280,000 or so distinct CDR3 sequences, about 8.9% seen once. The same data also contributed to another study, on yellow fever vaccine responses in identical twins.

Input material: memory (CD45RO+) T cells sorted from blood. The clonotype comes from a woman younger than 35 in good health. The rearrangement uses TRBV5-1 and TRBJ2-1, with 10 bases that match TRBD2. This CDR3 reads CASSSGLAAHNEQFF. CDR3 nucleotides: TGCGCCAGCAGCTCTGGACTAGCGGCACACAATGAGCAGTTCTTC.